This record covers a single T cell receptor beta chain. Its antigen is unknown. No per-base quality is available; no much larger clone lies one base away. Collaborating institutions collected whole blood in K2EDTA tubes following their own protocols. Collaborator samples were shipped for TCRbeta analysis as frozen whole blood, isolated PBMCs, or DNA extracted from either sample type. The data are from a study of blood T cell repertoires in COVID-19 (dated by TCRdb to the early 2020s). The study in broad terms: Collaborator samples came from the United States, Italy and Spain and covered acute and convalescent phases of COVID-19. The material from the prospective study consisted of cDNA or gDNA derived from T cells, B-cell-depleted T cells, or PBMCs. Subjects who had been exposed to COVID-19, were actively infected with it, or had recovered from it provided the deeply sampled blood TCRbeta repertoires that made up the dataset. The repertoires were released in a freely available public database meant as a resource for research on the immune response to SARS-CoV-2. The samples were drawn from two sources: the first 160 participants of the ongoing ImmuneRACE study, and 950 to 1,500 subjects contributed by 6 global collaborators. Sample metadata almost always included a de-identified subject ID, COVID-19 status, age in years and sex. HLA class I and class II types, where available, came from metadata supplied by the sample provider rather than from assay-based typing.

Paper-wide results and their limitations: How much clinical and demographic metadata was included differed by source and by participant, and the metadata was provided uncurated.

TCRbeta CDR3 regions were amplified from genomic DNA by means of the immunoSEQ Assay, a bias-controlled multiplex PCR. On the study's bioinformatics: Nucleated cell counts per sample were estimated from amplification of reference gene primers within the assay. To quantify the absolute abundance of each unique TCRbeta CDR3 rearrangement, sequence reads were collapsed and filtered. For each sample, productive Simpson clonality was calculated as the square root of Simpson's diversity index over productive rearrangements. Held by TCRdb, this immuneACCESS table contains in-frame sequences only and omits some clones. Under half of the omission traces to an unresolved V gene where checked; the cause of the rest is unknown. V and J calls and clone size follow that table, whereas D and trimming were derived from the DNA. The sample table shows roughly 140,000 clones, and more than 80% are seen once. Approximately 11% of the sample goes to the ten largest clones.

Trimming costs V 7 bases and J 7 bases, and their ends lie 25 bases apart. CDR1 and CDR2 were assigned from the germline V gene as MGHDK and SYGVNS. Measured from the cysteine to the phenylalanine, the CDR3 is 16 residues long. Only the CDR3 DNA stays, 48 bases, in frame from base 1. The sequence came from a woman aged 80 or over with acute or convalescent COVID-19. Sequences were obtained from peripheral blood. Recombination linked TRBV25-1 to TRBJ1-2; no D gene can be assigned with confidence. DNA sequence: TGTGCCAGCATCGGGGATTGGGGTTCCCGATCTAGTGGCTACACCTTC. Its amino acids are CASIGDWGSRSSGYTF.